The 29 T cell receptor beta chains in this list originate from one sample, sequenced in a study of blood T cell repertoires in COVID-19. Sequencing was performed with immunoSEQ multiplex PCR; in TCRdb, only in-frame clones are kept and a portion is missing. This sample has approximately 240,000 clones, with around 82% found just once. Material: peripheral blood. The origin of the receptors is an elderly woman with active or convalescent COVID-19.

The V and J genes are TRBV28 and TRBJ2-1, with D perhaps matching TRBD2 (5 bases). Trimming stripped 7 bases from V and 0 bases from J, with 10 bases between. CDR3 length: 14 amino acids. Germline V gene sequence: CDR1 MDHEN, CDR2 SYDVKM. For the CDR3, the DNA is TGTGCCAGCATGAGCGGATTCTCCTACAATGAGCAGTTCTTC. Translated, it gives CASMSGFSYNEQFF. Full variable domain (missing parts from reference TRBV28 and TRBJ2-1): DVKVTQSSRYLVKRTGEKVFLECVQDMDHENMFWYRQDPGLGLRLIYFSYDVKMKEKGDIPEGYSVSREKKERFSLILESASTNQTSMYLCASMSGFSYNEQFFGPGTRLTVL.

The chain joins TRBV10-1 to TRBJ2-5, with a tentative D call TRBD2 (5 bases). The CDR3 is made up of 13 amino acids. Germline lookup yields CDR1 WNHNN and CDR2 SYGVQD (reference sequence). Trimming took off 8 bases at V and 4 bases at J, with 14 bases between the two ends. The CDR3, as DNA: TGCGCCAGCGGAAGGCTAGCCGGAGAGACCCAGTACTTC. It encodes CASGRLAGETQYF.

This chain joins TRBV6-5 and TRBJ2-7; TRBD2 is a possible D gene (6 bases). This CDR3 has 15 residues. Germline V gene sequence: CDR1 MNHEY, CDR2 SVGAGI. V lost 8 bases and J lost 0, with 17 bases in between. Written as DNA, the CDR3 is TGTGCCAGCGACCTCCCTGGAGGGAGCTCCTACGAGCAGTACTTC. It specifies CASDLPGGSSYEQYF.

The chain links TRBV7-2 to TRBJ2-7, with unresolved D. The CDR3 covers 16 residues. Trimming left V 5 bases short and J 1 base short, with 18 bases between. The germline CDR1 and CDR2 sequences are SGHTA and FQGNSA. The CDR3 sequence: CASSADSPPVSYEQYF. The CDR3 DNA sequence: TGTGCCAGCAGCGCCGATAGCCCCCCCGTATCCTACGAGCAGTACTTC.

This clone has just one count. V is TRBV3-1 (or the pseudogene TRBV3-2) and J is TRBJ1-2; possibly TRBD1 for D (5 bases). V lost 1 base to trimming and J lost 3 bases, with 9 bases between them. Germline V gives CDR1 LGHDT, CDR2 YNNKEL (reference sequence). CDR3 length: 14 residues. CDR3 bases: TGTGCCAGCAGCCAAGGCAGGGTGGACTATGGCTACACCTTC. This translates into CASSQGRVDYGYTF.

The CDR3 sequence: CASSLGSGGRGGNQPQHF. CDR3 sequence (DNA): TGTGCCAGCAGCTTAGGGTCGGGCGGTCGGGGGGGCAATCAGCCCCAGCATTTT. The V gene is TRBV7-6, the J gene TRBJ1-5; tentative D call: TRBD1 (5 bases). CDR1 is SGHVS and CDR2 is FNYEAQ in the germline V gene. This CDR3 has 18 amino acids. The ends were cut back, 1 base at V and 2 bases at J, with 18 bases in the middle.

The chain couples TRBV7-8 to TRBJ2-5; D unclear. V lost 4 bases, J lost 5 bases, and 5 bases lay in between. This CDR3 contains 11 residues. Germline V lookup: CDR1 SGHVS, CDR2 FQNEAQ. CDR3 DNA sequence: TGTGCCAGCAGCTGGCTCGAGACCCAGTACTTC. Residues: CASSWLETQYF.

The CDR3: CASSRDLSYEQYF. CDR3 DNA sequence: TGCGCCAGCAGCCGGGACTTATCCTACGAGCAGTACTTC. The gene calls are TRBV5-1 and TRBJ2-7; D is perhaps TRBD2 (6 bases). CDR3 size: 13 residues. Per germline, CDR1 SGHRS and CDR2 YFSETQ. Trimming took off 4 bases at V and 1 base at J, with 9 bases between the two ends.

V gene TRBV4-1 combines with J gene TRBJ1-6; 8 bases agree with TRBD1. There are 16 residues in the CDR3. The germline V gene encodes CDR1 MGHRA and CDR2 YSYEKL. V lost 4 bases to trimming and J lost 5 bases; unmatched junction nucleotides: 7. Written as DNA, the CDR3 is TGCGCCAGCAGCCTGGGGGCAGGGGGCAATAATTCACCCCTCCACTTT. Residues: CASSLGAGGNNSPLHF.

This sequence joins TRBV28 and TRBJ2-2; TRBD2 matches 14 bases. The V segment lost 6 bases and the J segment 5 bases; nucleotides outside the gene matches: 5. CDR1 MDHEN and CDR2 SYDVKM come from the germline V gene. This CDR3 is built from 16 residues. The CDR3 bases are TGTGCCAGCAGCCTAAGACTAGCGGGGGGGACCGGGGAGCTGTTTTTT. Its translation: CASSLRLAGGTGELFF. The full variable domain, in which reference TRBV28 and TRBJ2-2 provide the parts outside the CDR3, is DVKVTQSSRYLVKRTGEKVFLECVQDMDHENMFWYRQDPGLGLRLIYFSYDVKMKEKGDIPEGYSVSREKKERFSLILESASTNQTSMYLCASSLRLAGGTGELFFGEGSRLTVL.

The chain joins TRBV5-1 to TRBJ1-1; 8 bases match TRBD1. CDR1 is SGHRS, CDR2 YFSETQ, per germline. Trimming took 0 bases from V and 8 from J; bases not matched to a gene: 3. CDR3 length: 13 amino acids. DNA for the CDR3: TGCGCCAGCAGCTTGGCCCGGACAGGGGAAGCTTTCTTT. Protein product: CASSLARTGEAFF.

The chain links TRBV20-1 to TRBJ2-7; perhaps TRBD1 as D (6 bases). The germline V gene has CDR1 DFQATT and CDR2 SNEGSKA (reference sequence). Trimming left V 5 bases short and J 7 bases short, with 12 bases between. The CDR3 length is 11 residues. The CDR3 sequence: CSAAWTAEQYF. CDR3 bases: TGCAGTGCTGCCTGGACAGCGGAGCAGTACTTC.

This clone has a single count. V and J are TRBV29-1 and TRBJ2-3, with D perhaps matching TRBD2 (5 bases). CDR3 length: 16 residues. The V end was cut by 1 base, the J end by 4 bases, with 18 bases between. CDR1 SQVTM and CDR2 ANQGSEA come from the germline V gene. Here the CDR3 reads CSVEGPQRRSADTQYF. The CDR3, as DNA: TGCAGCGTTGAAGGCCCACAGAGGAGGTCCGCAGATACGCAGTATTTT.

Turning to this clone: Other DNA sequences in this sample translate to the same CDR3. The chain uses TRBV19 and TRBJ1-5, with unresolved D. The germline V gene encodes CDR1 LNHDA and CDR2 SQIVND (reference sequence). The CDR3 totals 14 residues. V lost 3 bases, J lost 2 bases, and 8 bases lay in between. The DNA for the CDR3 is TGTGCCAGTAGTATTCGTGTTGGCAATCAGCCCCAGCATTTT. Its protein product is CASSIRVGNQPQHF.

The chain is built from TRBV27 and TRBJ2-7, with TRBD1 matching 11 bases. Germline trimming cut 0 bases from V and 4 bases from J; bases unmatched to any gene: 5. The CDR3 extends over 16 amino acids. Germline V gene data show CDR1 as MNHEY and CDR2 as SMNVEV (reference sequence). CDR3 residues: CASSLSSGTGGYEQYF. Here the CDR3 DNA reads TGTGCCAGCAGTTTATCTTCGGGGACAGGGGGGTACGAGCAGTACTTC.

The rearrangement links TRBV5-1 to TRBJ2-3, with 10 bases matching TRBD1. Germline V gene sequence: CDR1 SGHRS, CDR2 YFSETQ. The CDR3 runs 16 residues. The V gene end was trimmed by 4 bases and the J gene end by 5 bases; junction bases not matched to a gene: 10. DNA of the CDR3: TGCGCCAGCAGCCCTACAACCGGGACAGGGGTAGATACGCAGTATTTT. As protein: CASSPTTGTGVDTQYF.

This rearrangement joins TRBV18 to TRBJ2-3; 8 nucleotides agree with TRBD2. The CDR3 is 16 residues long. Per the germline V gene, CDR1 is KGHSH and CDR2 is LQKENI. V shed 3 bases, J shed 2 bases, and the junction held 7 bases outside the gene matches. The CDR3 DNA reads TGTGCCAGCTCACCTCTGACTAGCGTAGACACAGATACGCAGTATTTT. Translating it yields CASSPLTSVDTDTQYF.

In DNA, the CDR3 is TGTGCCACCAGTGATTCGGGACTCAACGGGAGCCCCTACAATGAGCAGTTCTTC. This translates into CATSDSGLNGSPYNEQFF. The chain recombines TRBV24-1 with TRBJ2-1, with D tentatively TRBD2 (6 bases). The V gene lost 2 bases and the J gene lost 2 bases, with 18 bases spanning the gap. The CDR3 runs 18 residues. Germline V gives CDR1 KGHDR, CDR2 SFDVKD.

Turning to this clone: The same CDR3 also results from other DNA sequences found in this sample. The rearrangement uses TRBV18 and TRBJ2-1; 14 bases fit TRBD2. Losses at the gene ends were 3 bases for V and 5 bases for J; bases not matched to a gene: 0. The germline CDR1 and CDR2 sequences are KGHSH and LQKENI. This CDR3 comprises 15 residues. CDR3 amino acids: CASSPGLAGDNEQFF. The CDR3 nucleotides are TGTGCCAGCTCACCGGGACTAGCGGGGGACAATGAGCAGTTCTTC. The entire variable domain, with the rest obtained from reference TRBV18 and TRBJ2-1, is as follows: NAGVMQNPRHLVRRRGQEARLRCSPMKGHSHVYWYRQLPEEGLKFMVYLQKENIIDESGMPKERFSAEFPKEGPSILRIQQVVRGDSAAYFCASSPGLAGDNEQFFGPGTRLTVL.

This chain joins TRBV7-6 and TRBJ1-2; 8 bases align to TRBD1. Per the germline V gene, CDR1 is SGHVS and CDR2 is FNYEAQ. The CDR3 consists of 13 residues. V shed 5 bases, J shed 4 bases, and the junction held 3 bases outside the gene matches. The DNA for the CDR3 is TGTGCCAGCAGCCCAGGACAGGGCTATGGCTACACCTTC. This encodes CASSPGQGYGYTF.

In this sample, this clone turned up a few times. The J gene is TRBJ2-7, the V gene TRBV19, with a possible D match to TRBD1 (6 bases). CDR1 is LNHDA, CDR2 SQIVND, per germline (reference sequence). CDR3 length equals 13 residues. Deletions cut 5 bases from V and 4 bases from J, with 12 bases between. The CDR3 loop reads CASSSFRGYEQYF. In DNA form, the CDR3 reads TGTGCCAGTAGTTCCTTCAGGGGTTACGAGCAGTACTTC.

The V and J genes are TRBV6-5 and TRBJ2-7, with D possibly matching TRBD1 (6 bases). Germline V gives CDR1 MNHEY, CDR2 SVGAGI. The CDR3 has 12 amino acids. Trimming pared 6 bases from V and 4 bases from J, leaving 10 bases between. The CDR3 loop reads CASRPDSYEQYF. The CDR3 DNA sequence: TGTGCCAGCAGACCGGACAGTTACGAGCAGTACTTC.

This clone was found a few times. The rearrangement uses TRBV20-1 and TRBJ2-3; weak D call: TRBD2 (5 bases). Trimming removed 3 bases at V and 6 bases at J, with 10 bases between. The CDR3 has 12 residues. From germline, CDR1 is DFQATT and CDR2 SNEGSKA (reference sequence). DNA for the CDR3: TGCAGTGCTAGTCCTAGCTGGGATACGCAGTATTTT. Translated, it gives CSASPSWDTQYF.

This clone has a handful of counts. The chain employs TRBV5-1 and TRBJ1-1, with D possibly TRBD1 on 5 matching bases. Trimming took 3 bases from V and 1 from J, leaving 13 bases between them. Per germline, CDR1 SGHRS and CDR2 YFSETQ. This CDR3 has 15 residues. The CDR3 DNA reads TGCGCCAGCAGCTGGGGGAGGGAAAGGAACACTGAAGCTTTCTTT. Translated: CASSWGRERNTEAFF.

This rearrangement joins TRBV28 to TRBJ2-1; 7 positions agree with TRBD2. V shed 6 bases and J 0 bases; nucleotides not matched to a gene: 8. CDR1 MDHEN and CDR2 SYDVKM come from the germline V gene. CDR3 length: 16 amino acids. The CDR3 sequence is CASSPREGHSYNEQFF. In nucleotides, the CDR3 is TGTGCCAGCAGCCCCAGGGAGGGTCACTCCTACAATGAGCAGTTCTTC.

The CDR3 nucleotides read TGTGCCAGCAGTCTTCTCACAGATACGCAGTATTTT. This codes for CASSLLTDTQYF. V is TRBV28 and J is TRBJ2-3; no definite D call. CDR1 is MDHEN, CDR2 SYDVKM, per germline. The CDR3 covers 12 residues. V lost 5 bases and J lost 2, with 5 bases in between.

This chain uses TRBV6-2 or TRBV6-3 with TRBJ2-1, with D possibly matching TRBD2 (5 bases). The CDR3 has 15 amino acids. V lost 0 bases to trimming and J lost 6 bases, with 12 bases between them. The germline gives CDR1 MNHEY, CDR2 SVGEGT. The DNA for the CDR3 is TGTGCCAGCAGTTACTCTGGTAGCGTCTGCAATGAGCAGTTCTTC. This sequence encodes CASSYSGSVCNEQFF.

The chain combines TRBV1 with TRBJ1-1; TRBD1, the table's D call, lacks a check against the DNA. TRBV1 is annotated as a pseudogene. This CDR3 comprises 14 residues. The CDR3 nucleotides are TGCACCAGCAGCTTCCGGACAGGGGAAACTGAAGCTTTCTTT. Translating it yields CTSSFRTGETEAFF.

The J gene is TRBJ2-2, the V gene TRBV18; D unresolved. Germline V gene lookup returns CDR1 KGHSH and CDR2 LQKENI. The V gene lost 4 bases and the J gene lost 2 bases, with 5 bases spanning the gap. The CDR3 sequence is 13 residues long. The CDR3 DNA reads as TGTGCCAGCTCACTGCGCAACACCGGGGAGCTGTTTTTT. Translating it yields CASSLRNTGELFF.